What follows describes a single T cell receptor (beta chain). The sample is drawn from a study of T-cell reconstitution after alpha-beta-depleted transplantation in children. Unique molecular identifiers featured in how the TCRbeta library was prepared. MiXCR, run by TCRdb on the PCR reads, gives a single entry per CDR3 protein. This sample carries hundreds of thousands of distinct CDR3 sequences, 16% of them seen once, and the ten largest clones take 0.85% to 1.3%. There are 16 residues in the CDR3. Germline V lookup: CDR1 MGHRA, CDR2 YSYEKL. Trimming removed 0 bases at V and 2 bases at J, with 14 bases between.

The material was PBMCs from the stem cell graft donor, obtained from the stem cell graft. The sequence was obtained from a human donor who donated a stem cell graft to a child with acute myeloid leukemia. The chain couples TRBV4-1 to TRBJ2-7; D may match TRBD1 or TRBD2 (5 bases each). The CDR3, as DNA: TGCGCCAGCAGCCAAGATTCCCGGGACCGAACCTACGAGCAGTACGTC. Encoded protein: CASSQDSRDRTYEQYV.